This T cell receptor beta chain comes out of a study of spatial heterogeneity in lung cancer. The library protocol tagged each TCR cDNA with a unique molecular identifier. TCRdb passed the 5' RACE reads through MiXCR, listing each CDR3 protein once. The repertoire consists of fewer than 40,000 distinct CDR3 sequences, with around 7% occurring once and the leading ten covering 25% to 30%. This clonotype was picked up a small number of times. Between the trimmed V and J ends, which lost 4 bases and 3 bases, there was a span of 13 bases. This CDR3 has 15 amino acids. Germline V gene data show CDR1 as MNHEY and CDR2 as SMNVEV (reference sequence). Noted time point: sample taken at primary tumor resection. Unsorted whole RNA samples from tumor, nontumor lung or frozen PBMC were sequenced. The donor population consisted of over 55 patients with untreated, early-stage non-small cell lung cancer.

Source: PBMCs, taken at surgery. The chain has TRBV27 and TRBJ1-3; a possible D gene is TRBD1 (5 bases). The receptor was isolated from a male donor with early-stage non-small cell lung cancer. The CDR3: CASSSGWGVGNTIYF. The CDR3 bases are TGTGCCAGCAGTTCGGGCTGGGGGGTTGGAAACACCATATATTTT.